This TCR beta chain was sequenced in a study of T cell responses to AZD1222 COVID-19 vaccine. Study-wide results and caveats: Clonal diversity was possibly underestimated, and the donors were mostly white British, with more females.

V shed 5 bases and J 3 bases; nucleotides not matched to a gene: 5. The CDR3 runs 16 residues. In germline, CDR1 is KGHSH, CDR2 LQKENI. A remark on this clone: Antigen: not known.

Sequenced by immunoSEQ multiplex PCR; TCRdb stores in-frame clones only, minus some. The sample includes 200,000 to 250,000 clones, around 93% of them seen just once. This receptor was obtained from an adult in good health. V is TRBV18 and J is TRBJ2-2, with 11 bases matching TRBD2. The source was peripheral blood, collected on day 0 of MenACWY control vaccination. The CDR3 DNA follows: TGTGCCAGCTCAACCGGGACTAGCGGATACACCGGGGAGCTGTTTTTT. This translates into CASSTGTSGYTGELFF.